Below are 5 T cell receptor beta chains sequenced from a single sample in a study of cytomegalovirus exposure and HLA in healthy donors. Produced via immunoSEQ multiplex PCR; TCRdb's table is partial and in-frame only. The sample contains about 150,000 clones, less than 90% of which appear only once. Sequenced material: PBMCs. These receptors were collected from a woman aged 18-35 years in good health and CMV-seropositive.

This chain joins TRBV5-1 and TRBJ2-4; a possible D gene is TRBD1 (6 bases). CDR3 length: 18 residues. The germline V and J ends were trimmed by 0 bases and 8 bases, with 24 bases remaining between them. CDR1 and CDR2 from the germline V gene are SGHRS and YFSETQ. The CDR3 DNA reads as TGCGCCAGCAGCTTGGGGGGCGTCTCGGAGGCCAGGGGACACATTCAGTACTTC. It translates to CASSLGGVSEARGHIQYF.

This clone has more than one count but fewer than ten. V is TRBV29-1 and J is TRBJ2-7; weak D call: TRBD2 (7 bases). CDR3 length equals 14 residues. The germline CDR1 and CDR2 sequences are SQVTM and ANQGSEA. Deletions cut 6 bases from V and 1 base from J, with 16 bases between. The CDR3 region is CSVTGRGASYEQYF. CDR3 DNA sequence: TGCAGCGTCACAGGGAGGGGCGCTTCCTACGAGCAGTACTTC.

The chain is built from TRBV19 and TRBJ2-7; TRBD2 might be the D (5 bases). The CDR3 is made up of 16 amino acids. Germline V gene data show CDR1 as LNHDA and CDR2 as SQIVND (reference sequence). V was pared by 1 base and J by 3 bases, with 16 bases between. For the CDR3, the DNA is TGTGCCAGTAGTATAGGCGAGAGGGTACCCTACTACGAGCAGTACTTC. Translated: CASSIGERVPYYEQYF.

The chain's CDR3 is CASSGTGRTGELFF. The CDR3 nucleotides are TGCGCCAGCAGTGGTACAGGGCGAACCGGGGAGCTGTTTTTT. This chain connects TRBV10-1 to TRBJ2-2; perhaps TRBD1 as D (6 bases). The CDR3 sequence is 14 residues long. Trimming took off 4 bases at V and 5 bases at J, with 11 bases between the two ends. Germline CDR1 WNHNN, CDR2 SYGVQD (reference sequence).

The chain carries TRBV5-8 and TRBJ2-5; TRBD1 matches 12 bases. J gave up 2 bases and V 3 bases, and 8 bases lay outside the gene matches. Germline V lookup: CDR1 SGHTS, CDR2 YDEGEE. This CDR3 is built from 17 residues. CDR3 residues: CASSYTGQGALQETQYF. Written as DNA, the CDR3 is TGTGCCAGCAGCTACACGGGACAGGGGGCTTTACAAGAGACCCAGTACTTC.